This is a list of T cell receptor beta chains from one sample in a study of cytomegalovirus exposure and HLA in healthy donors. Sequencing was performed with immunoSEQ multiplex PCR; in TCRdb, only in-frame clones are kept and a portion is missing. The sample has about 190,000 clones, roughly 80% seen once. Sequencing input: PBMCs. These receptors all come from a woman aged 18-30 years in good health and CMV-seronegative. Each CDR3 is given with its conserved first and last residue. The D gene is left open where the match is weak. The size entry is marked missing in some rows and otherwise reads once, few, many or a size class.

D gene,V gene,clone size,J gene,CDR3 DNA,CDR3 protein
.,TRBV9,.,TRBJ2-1,TGTGCCAGCAGCGTAGGAGGCGCCAGCTCCTACAATGAGCAGTTCTTC,CASSVGGASSYNEQFF
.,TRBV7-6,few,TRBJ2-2,TGTGCCAGCAGCTCACTCCAGGACACCGGGGAGCTGTTTTTT,CASSSLQDTGELFF
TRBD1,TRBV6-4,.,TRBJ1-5,TGTGCCATGGAGTGGAGACAGGGAAGCAATCAGCCCCAGCATTTT,CAMEWRQGSNQPQHF
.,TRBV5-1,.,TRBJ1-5,TGCGCCAGCAGCTTAACAGGAGTTAGCAATCAGCCCCAGCATTTT,CASSLTGVSNQPQHF
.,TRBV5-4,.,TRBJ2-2,TGTGCCAGCAGTCGAGGCGGCGGGGGCCCAGACACCGGGGAGCTGTTTTTT,CASSRGGGGPDTGELFF
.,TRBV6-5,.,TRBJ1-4,TGTGCCAGCAGTTACGGGGGCGAAAGTGAAAAACTGTTTTTT,CASSYGGESEKLFF
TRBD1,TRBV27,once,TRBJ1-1,TGTGCCAGCAGTTTCGGGACAGCCATGAACACTGAAGCTTTCTTT,CASSFGTAMNTEAFF
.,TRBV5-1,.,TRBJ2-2,TGCGCCAGCAGCCCTCCTTTCTCGACCGGGGAGCTGTTTTTT,CASSPPFSTGELFF
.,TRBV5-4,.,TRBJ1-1,TGTGCCAGCAGCTTGAGTAGTAGGGGGACGAGGACTGAAGCTTTCTTT,CASSLSSRGTRTEAFF
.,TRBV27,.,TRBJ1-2,TGTGCCAGCAGTTTAAGGGGCTATGGCTACACCTTC,CASSLRGYGYTF
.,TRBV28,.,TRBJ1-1,TGTGCCAGCAGCTACGACAGGACCACTGAAGCTTTCTTT,CASSYDRTTEAFF
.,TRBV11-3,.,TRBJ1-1,TGTGCCAGCAGCTCGCGGGGAGGGACTGAAGCTTTCTTT,CASSSRGGTEAFF
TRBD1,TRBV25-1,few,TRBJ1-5,TGTGCCAGCAGGGGAGGGACAGGGTCAAGCAATCAGCCCCAGCATTTT,CASRGGTGSSNQPQHF
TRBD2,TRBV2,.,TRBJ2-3,TGTGCCAGCGAACTAGCGGGAGGCCCCCTCAGCACAGATACGCAGTATTTT,CASELAGGPLSTDTQYF
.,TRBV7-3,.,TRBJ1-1,TGTGCCAGCAGCGAGACAGTGAACACTGAAGCTTTCTTT,CASSETVNTEAFF
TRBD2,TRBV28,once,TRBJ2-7,TGTGCCAGTAACCAAGCGGGGGACGGGTACGAGCAGTACTTC,CASNQAGDGYEQYF
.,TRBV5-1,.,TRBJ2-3,TGCGCCAGCAGCTTACAGCTTTCCACAGATACGCAGTATTTT,CASSLQLSTDTQYF
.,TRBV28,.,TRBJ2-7,TGTGCCAGCAGGGAGGGGTACGAGCAGTACTTC,CASREGYEQYF
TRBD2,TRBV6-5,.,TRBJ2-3,TGTGCCAGCAGTTTCACTAGCGCGAGCACAGATACGCAGTATTTT,CASSFTSASTDTQYF
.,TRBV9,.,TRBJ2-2,TGTGCCAGCAGCGTAGAGGGGACCGGGGAGCTGTTTTTT,CASSVEGTGELFF
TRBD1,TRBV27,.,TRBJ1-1,TGTGCCAGCAGTACGGGACAGACCAAAGCTTTCTTT,CASSTGQTKAFF
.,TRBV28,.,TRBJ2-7,TGTGCCAGCAGTTCCCCAGCCTACGAGCAGTACTTC,CASSSPAYEQYF
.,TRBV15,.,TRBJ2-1,TGTGCCACCAGCAGAGAATCAGGGGCTGAGCAGTTCTTC,CATSRESGAEQFF
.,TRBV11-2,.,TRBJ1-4,TGTGCCAGCAGCTCCGCCCTCCGGACAGCCTATGAAAAACTGTTTTTT,CASSSALRTAYEKLFF
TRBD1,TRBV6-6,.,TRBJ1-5,TGTGCCAGCAGTGGAAAGGCAGGGGGTTTCAATCAGCCCCAGCATTTT,CASSGKAGGFNQPQHF
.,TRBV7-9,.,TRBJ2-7,TGTGCCAGCGGCGGAACAGGGTTGGAGCAGTACTTC,CASGGTGLEQYF
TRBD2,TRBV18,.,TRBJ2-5,TGTGCCAGCTCAACTCGACTAGCGGGGGGGCCCTTAGAGACCCAGTACTTC,CASSTRLAGGPLETQYF
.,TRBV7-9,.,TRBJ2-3,TGTGCCAGCAGCCCCGACGCGGGGGCTAGCACAGATACGCAGTATTTT,CASSPDAGASTDTQYF
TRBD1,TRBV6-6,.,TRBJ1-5,TGTGCCAGCAGCGACCCCGGGACAGGGGGCAATCAGCCCCAGCATTTT,CASSDPGTGGNQPQHF
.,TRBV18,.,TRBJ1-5,TGTGCCAGCTCACGAAGGGACTTTGAGGGCAATCAGCCCCAGCATTTT,CASSRRDFEGNQPQHF
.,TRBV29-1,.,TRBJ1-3,TGCAGCGTTGAACTTGGACACTCTGGAAACACCATATATTTT,CSVELGHSGNTIYF
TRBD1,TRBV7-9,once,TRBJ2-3,TGTGCCAGCAGCTTGTCTCGCAGGGGGAGCACAGATACGCAGTATTTT,CASSLSRRGSTDTQYF
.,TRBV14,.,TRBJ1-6,TGTGCCAGCAGCCAGGACCACAGGAGCTCCTATAATTCACCCCTCCACTTT,CASSQDHRSSYNSPLHF
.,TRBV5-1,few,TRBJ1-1,TGCGCCAGCGGGACATCGAACACTGAAGCTTTCTTT,CASGTSNTEAFF